This T cell receptor beta chain was identified during a study of blood T cell repertoires in COVID-19. As for the study in general: Acute and convalescent COVID-19 specimens originated in the United States, Italy and Spain. Sources were T cells, B-cell-depleted T cells, or PBMCs; the material itself was cDNA or gDNA.

The germline gives CDR1 SGHAT, CDR2 FQNNGV. V shed 5 bases and J 6 bases; nucleotides not matched to a gene: 2. The length of the CDR3 is 13 residues. Profiled with immunoSEQ multiplex PCR; TCRdb holds only in-frame clones, not every one. The table lists approximately 190,000 clones, less than 90% of them singletons, with around 6.1% in the top ten. This clone is a singleton in its sample. This chain links TRBV11-2 with TRBJ2-7; 12 positions match TRBD1. This clonotype was obtained from a woman in her forties with acute or convalescent COVID-19. What was sequenced was peripheral blood. The CDR3: CASSRDRGREQYF. Here the CDR3 DNA reads TGTGCCAGCAGCCGGGACAGGGGGCGCGAGCAGTACTTC.